This T cell receptor beta chain came from a study of shared clonotypes between healthy human individuals. As to this clone: Other DNA sequences of this sample code for an identical CDR3.

The authors loaded 150 to 250 ng DNA, 25,000 to 30,000 T cell genomes, into sorted-subset replicate PCRs. Profiling relied on immunoSEQ multiplex PCR, and the TCRdb table lists in-frame clones only, not all of them. The sample has more than 2,000,000 clones, 93% seen once. Germline CDR1 and CDR2: SGHRS and YFSETQ. V was trimmed by 0 bases and J by 3 bases, leaving 11 bases between them. The CDR3 has 15 residues. The sequenced sample consisted of naive CD4+ T cells from PBMCs. Subset indicated: CD45RA+ positively selected. The source is a man younger than 35 in good health. Some clones in this sample may be carry-over from other donors' samples. This sequence joins TRBV5-1 and TRBJ2-3; either TRBD1 or TRBD2 may supply D (6 bases each). This CDR3 reads CASSLEGGKTDTQYF. CDR3 sequence (DNA): TGCGCCAGCAGCTTGGAGGGGGGTAAGACAGATACGCAGTATTTT.